These 17 T cell receptor beta chains were all obtained from the same sample, sequenced in a study of blood T cells in healthy people across ages. With a J-beta primer mix and a sample-barcoded 5' primer, a second PCR ran roughly 6 to 12 cycles. TCRdb ran MiXCR on the 5' RACE reads and lists one entry per CDR3 protein. The table shows some 710,000 distinct CDR3 sequences, with approximately 21% occurring only once. The material sequenced was blood. The receptors here all came from a man between 65 and 85 years old in good health.

The chain couples TRBV7-6 to TRBJ1-1, with 8 positions matching TRBD1. The trim removed 5 bases at V and 5 bases at J, leaving 7 bases unmatched. This CDR3 is 14 amino acids long. Germline V gene data show CDR1 as SGHVS and CDR2 as FNYEAQ. CDR3 sequence (DNA): TGTGCCAGCAGCGCCTGGACAGGGAGAACTGAAGCTTTCTTT. Its protein product is CASSAWTGRTEAFF.

This clonotype was observed a handful of times. The V and J genes are TRBV5-1 and TRBJ2-7; D possibly matches TRBD1 or TRBD2 (5 bases each). From germline, CDR1 is SGHRS and CDR2 YFSETQ. The CDR3 consists of 16 residues. V was shortened by 5 bases and J by 3 bases, with 21 bases between the two germline ends. In DNA, the CDR3 is TGCGCCAGCAGGATATCCGGGGACCCACCTTTCTACGAGCAGTACGTC. Protein sequence: CASRISGDPPFYEQYV.

J is TRBJ2-3 and V is TRBV5-1, with TRBD1 matching over 9 bases. This CDR3 is 17 amino acids long. Unmatched junction bases numbered 13, after V lost 3 bases and J lost 5 bases. The germline CDR1 and CDR2 sequences are SGHRS and YFSETQ. CDR3 in amino acids: CASSSSGTGSSLDTQYF. The CDR3 DNA reads TGCGCCAGCAGCTCATCCGGGACAGGGAGTTCGTTAGATACGCAGTATTTT.

This clonotype has just a few counts. J is TRBJ1-5 and V is TRBV7-3, with 8 positions matching TRBD1. The V segment lost 6 bases and the J segment 3 bases; nucleotides outside the gene matches: 7. Germline V gene data show CDR1 as SGHTA and CDR2 as FQGTGA. The length of the CDR3 is 15 residues. In DNA, the CDR3 is TGTGCCAGCAGGCCAGGACAGGGCAACAATCAGCCCCAGCATTTT. This sequence encodes CASRPGQGNNQPQHF.

The chain is built from TRBV24-1 and TRBJ1-4; D is unclear. V lost 5 bases to trimming and J lost 8 bases, with 14 bases between them. CDR1 is KGHDR, CDR2 SFDVKD, per germline. The CDR3 totals 14 residues. CDR3 DNA sequence: TGTGCCACCAGTGCCCCCGGGCGGGCCGAAAAACTGTTTTTT. Translated: CATSAPGRAEKLFF.

This sequence joins TRBV11-3 and TRBJ2-4, with 8 nucleotides matching TRBD2. CDR1 is SGHNT, CDR2 YENEEA, per germline. V gave up 4 bases and J gave up 1 base; unmatched junction bases: 0. The CDR3 spans 14 residues. The CDR3 DNA is TGTGCCAGCAGCTCGGGGGGGGCCAAAAACATTCAGTACTTC. Protein: CASSSGGAKNIQYF.

This clonotype was detected a few times. At one of its ends the junction is not consistent with the germline gene, which may arise from a read error. The chain combines TRBV24-1 with TRBJ2-4; 8 positions agree with TRBD2. This CDR3 has 14 amino acids. The germline gives CDR1 KGHDR, CDR2 SFDVKD. The CDR3 sequence is CATSAGLAPNIPYF. Written as DNA, the CDR3 is TGTGCCACCAGTGCCGGACTAGCCCCAAACATTCCGTACTTC.

This clonotype was recorded once. The rearrangement joins TRBV5-1 to TRBJ2-1, with no clear D. V lost 0 bases, J lost 4 bases, and 8 bases lay in between. CDR1 and CDR2 from the germline V gene are SGHRS and YFSETQ. The length of the CDR3 is 14 residues. CDR3 amino acids: CASSLGEMYNEQFF. The CDR3 nucleotides are TGCGCCAGCAGCTTGGGAGAGATGTACAATGAGCAGTTCTTC. The full variable domain, its missing parts supplied by reference TRBV5-1 and TRBJ2-1, is KAGVTQTPRYLIKTRGQQVTLSCSPISGHRSVSWYQQTPGQGLQFLFEYFSETQRNKGNFPGRFSGRQFSNSRSEMNVSTLELGDSALYLCASSLGEMYNEQFFGPGTRLTVL.

The chain couples TRBV29-1 to TRBJ2-5, with D perhaps being TRBD1 or TRBD2 (5 bases each). Germline V gives CDR1 SQVTM, CDR2 ANQGSEA. The CDR3 contains 11 residues. The V gene lost 7 bases and the J gene lost 7 bases, with 13 bases spanning the gap. CDR3 amino acids: CSAPIGGTQYF. CDR3 in DNA: TGCAGCGCGCCGATTGGGGGGACCCAGTACTTC.

The genes are TRBV12-3 or TRBV12-4 and TRBJ1-5; TRBD1 might be the D (5 bases). The CDR3 runs 15 residues. Trimming stripped 6 bases from V and 7 bases from J, with 19 bases between. CDR3 nucleotides: TGTGCCAGCAGGGGGGGAGGGGAGGTTTCCCAGCCCCAGCATTTT. Protein sequence: CASRGGGEVSQPQHF.

This clonotype was seen only a few times. This rearrangement joins TRBV20-1 to TRBJ2-1; no firm D call. Germline CDR1 reads DFQATT; CDR2 reads SNEGSKA (reference sequence). The CDR3 contains 16 residues. Trimming took 1 base from V and 0 from J, leaving 13 bases between them. This CDR3 is CSARVPLRSSYNEQFF. The DNA of the CDR3 is TGCAGTGCTAGAGTTCCTCTCCGGAGCTCCTACAATGAGCAGTTCTTC.

V usage is TRBV5-1 and J usage is TRBJ2-1; D is possibly TRBD1 (6 bases). The CDR3 has 12 amino acids. Germline V gene lookup returns CDR1 SGHRS and CDR2 YFSETQ. Trimming removed 4 bases from V and 9 bases from J, with 11 bases in between. CDR3 region: CASSATGLEQFF. CDR3 nucleotides: TGCGCCAGCAGCGCAACAGGGCTTGAGCAGTTCTTC.

To note about this clonotype: The CDR3 ends on some other residue instead of the conserved phenylalanine or tryptophan, so this is likely a read error. The V and J genes are TRBV7-9 and TRBJ2-1; no definite D call. V gave up 3 bases and J gave up 5 bases, with 5 bases separating them. In germline, CDR1 is SEHNR, CDR2 FQNEAQ (reference sequence). The CDR3 is 12 amino acids. CDR3 nucleotides: TGTGCCAGCAGCTTGCGCGACAATGAGCAGTTCCTC. Its protein product is CASSLRDNEQFL.

V and J are TRBV4-3 and TRBJ1-4; TRBD1 might be the D (5 bases). The CDR3 spans 16 residues. Trimming stripped 0 bases from V and 3 bases from J, with 11 bases between. CDR1 is LGHNA and CDR2 is YSLEER in the germline V gene. In DNA, the CDR3 is TGCGCCAGCAGCCAAGATTCGGGGGTAGCTAATGAAAAACTGTTTTTT. This codes for CASSQDSGVANEKLFF.

This clonotype was seen a few times. This chain uses TRBV6-5 with TRBJ1-2; possible D gene TRBD1, 6 bases. Trimming took off 5 bases at V and 4 bases at J, with 11 bases between the two ends. This CDR3 is 13 amino acids long. Germline V gives CDR1 MNHEY, CDR2 SVGAGI. This CDR3 reads CASSNGQRYGYTF. CDR3 DNA: TGTGCCAGCAGTAATGGACAGCGCTATGGCTACACCTTC.

The chain is built from TRBV7-9 and TRBJ2-1; 7 positions match TRBD1. This CDR3 region has 16 residues. Trimming cost V 6 bases and J 7 bases; bases outside gene matches: 15. From germline, CDR1 is SEHNR and CDR2 FQNEAQ (reference sequence). CDR3 coding DNA: TGTGCCAGCAGGTTGCAGGGGGACCCTAACCCAAATGAGCAGTTCTTC. Protein: CASRLQGDPNPNEQFF.

A few counts support this clonotype. The chain combines TRBV3-1 with TRBJ1-1, with D tentatively TRBD1 (5 bases). There are 14 residues in the CDR3. Looked up from germline, CDR1 is LGHDT and CDR2 is YNNKEL (reference sequence). The V end was cut by 4 bases, the J end by 3 bases, with 12 bases between. The CDR3 region has the DNA TGTGCCAGCAGCCCCCTCGTAGGGGACACTGAAGCTTTCTTT. This encodes CASSPLVGDTEAFF.